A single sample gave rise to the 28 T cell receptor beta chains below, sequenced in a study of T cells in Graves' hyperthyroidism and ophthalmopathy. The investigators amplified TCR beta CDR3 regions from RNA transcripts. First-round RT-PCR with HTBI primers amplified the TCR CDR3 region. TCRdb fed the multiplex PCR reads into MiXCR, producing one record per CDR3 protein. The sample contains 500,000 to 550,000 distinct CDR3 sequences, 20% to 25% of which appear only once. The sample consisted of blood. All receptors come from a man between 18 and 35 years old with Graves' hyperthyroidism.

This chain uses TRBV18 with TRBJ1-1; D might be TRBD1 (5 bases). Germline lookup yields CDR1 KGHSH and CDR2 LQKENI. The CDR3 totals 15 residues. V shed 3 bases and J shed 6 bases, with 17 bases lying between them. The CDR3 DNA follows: TGTGCCAGCTCACCGTTGTCCAGGGCTGACGCTGAAGCTTTCTTT. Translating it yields CASSPLSRADAEAFF.

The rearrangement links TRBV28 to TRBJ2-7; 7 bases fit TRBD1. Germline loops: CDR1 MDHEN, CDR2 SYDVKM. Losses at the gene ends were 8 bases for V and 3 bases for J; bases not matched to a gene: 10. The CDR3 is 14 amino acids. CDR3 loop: CASSPTGYDYEQYF. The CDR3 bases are TGTGCCAGCTCACCGACAGGGTATGACTACGAGCAGTACTTC.

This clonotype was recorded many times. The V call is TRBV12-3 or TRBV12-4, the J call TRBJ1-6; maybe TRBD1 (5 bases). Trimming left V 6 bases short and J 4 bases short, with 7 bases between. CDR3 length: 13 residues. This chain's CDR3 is CASSRDYNSPLHF. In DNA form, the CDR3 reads TGTGCCAGCAGCAGGGATTATAATTCACCCCTCCACTTT.

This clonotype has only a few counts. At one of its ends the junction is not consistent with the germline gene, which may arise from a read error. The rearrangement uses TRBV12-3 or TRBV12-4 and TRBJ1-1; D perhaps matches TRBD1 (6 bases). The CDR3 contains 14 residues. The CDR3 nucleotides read TGTGCCGGCAGCCCAATAAGGGGGGAAACTGAAGCTTTCTTT. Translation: CAGSPIRGETEAFF.

CDR3 protein: CATSDHMGSQETQYF. DNA for the CDR3: TGTGCCACCAGTGATCATATGGGAAGTCAAGAGACCCAGTACTTC. The genes are TRBV24-1 and TRBJ2-5; D is unclear. The CDR3 is made up of 15 amino acids. Germline assignment: CDR1 KGHDR and CDR2 SFDVKD. Trimming removed 3 bases at V and 2 bases at J, with 12 bases between.

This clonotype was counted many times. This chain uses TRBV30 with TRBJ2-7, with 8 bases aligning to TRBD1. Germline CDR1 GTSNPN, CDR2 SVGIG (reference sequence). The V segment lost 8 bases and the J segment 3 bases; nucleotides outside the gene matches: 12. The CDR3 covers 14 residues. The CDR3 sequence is CAARPGQGFYEQYF. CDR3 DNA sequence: TGTGCCGCCCGGCCCGGACAGGGATTCTACGAGCAGTACTTC.

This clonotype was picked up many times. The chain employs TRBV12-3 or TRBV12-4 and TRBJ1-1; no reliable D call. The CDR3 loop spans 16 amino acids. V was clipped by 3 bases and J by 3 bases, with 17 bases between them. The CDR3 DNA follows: TGTGCCAGCAGTTTTGACGAGGGTGTGTGGCACACTGAAGCTTTCTTT. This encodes CASSFDEGVWHTEAFF.

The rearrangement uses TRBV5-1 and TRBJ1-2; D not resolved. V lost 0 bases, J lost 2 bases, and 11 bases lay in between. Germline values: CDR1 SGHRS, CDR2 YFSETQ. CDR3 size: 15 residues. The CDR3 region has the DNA TGCGCCAGCAGCTTGGTCCGGGGAATCAACTATGGCTACACCTTC. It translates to CASSLVRGINYGYTF.

CDR3 region: CASSQVRELEAFF. CDR3 nucleotides: TGCGCCAGCAGCCAAGTTAGGGAACTTGAAGCTTTCTTT. The chain carries TRBV4-1 and TRBJ1-1; D not certain. Trimming stripped 1 base from V and 7 bases from J, with 10 bases between. CDR3 length equals 13 residues. The germline gives CDR1 MGHRA, CDR2 YSYEKL.

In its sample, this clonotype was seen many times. The CDR3 region has the DNA TGTGCCAGCAGCTTAGGTATGGCGAACACTGAAGCTTTCTTT. Encoded protein: CASSLGMANTEAFF. The V and J genes are TRBV7-9 and TRBJ1-1; D not resolved. Trimming took off 1 base at V and 1 base at J, with 7 bases between the two ends. CDR3 length: 14 residues. Looked up from germline, CDR1 is SEHNR and CDR2 is FQNEAQ (reference sequence). Complete variable domain (other parts from reference TRBV7-9 and TRBJ1-1): DTGVSQNPRHKITKRGQNVTFRCDPISEHNRLYWYRQTLGQGPEFLTYFQNEAQLEKSRLLSDRFSAERPKGSFSTLEIQRTEQGDSAMYLCASSLGMANTEAFFGQGTRLTVV.

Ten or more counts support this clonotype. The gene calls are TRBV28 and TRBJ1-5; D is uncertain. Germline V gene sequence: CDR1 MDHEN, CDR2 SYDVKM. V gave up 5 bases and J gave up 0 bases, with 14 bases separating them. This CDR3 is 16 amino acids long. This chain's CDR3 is CASSPSRGISNQPQHF. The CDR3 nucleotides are TGTGCCAGCAGTCCCAGTCGTGGAATTAGCAATCAGCCCCAGCATTTT.

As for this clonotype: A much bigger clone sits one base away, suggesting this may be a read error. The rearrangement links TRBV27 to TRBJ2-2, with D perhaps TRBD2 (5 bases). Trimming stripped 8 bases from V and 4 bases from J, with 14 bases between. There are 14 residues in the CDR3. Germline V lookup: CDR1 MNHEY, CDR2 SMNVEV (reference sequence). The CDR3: CASGYWGATGELFF. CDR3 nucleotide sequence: TGTGCCAGCGGTTACTGGGGAGCCACCGGGGAGCTGTTTTTT.

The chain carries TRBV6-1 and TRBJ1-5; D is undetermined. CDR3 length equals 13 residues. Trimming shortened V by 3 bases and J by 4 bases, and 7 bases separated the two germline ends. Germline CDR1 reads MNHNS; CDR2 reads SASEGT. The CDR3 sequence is CASSDSLNQPQHF. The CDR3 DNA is TGTGCCAGCAGTGACAGTTTGAATCAGCCCCAGCATTTT.

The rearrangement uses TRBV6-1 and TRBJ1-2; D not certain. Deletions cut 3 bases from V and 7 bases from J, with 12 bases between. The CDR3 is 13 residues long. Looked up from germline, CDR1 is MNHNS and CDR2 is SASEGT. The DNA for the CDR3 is TGTGCCAGCAGTGAGTCCTCTGCATTTGGCTACACCTTC. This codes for CASSESSAFGYTF.

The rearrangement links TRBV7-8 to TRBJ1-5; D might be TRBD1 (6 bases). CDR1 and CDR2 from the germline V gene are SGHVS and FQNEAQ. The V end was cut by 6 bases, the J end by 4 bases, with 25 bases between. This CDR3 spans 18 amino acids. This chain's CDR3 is CASSSSRGPPGHNQPQHF. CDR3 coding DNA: TGTGCCAGCAGTTCCTCTCGGGGACCGCCGGGACATAATCAGCCCCAGCATTTT.

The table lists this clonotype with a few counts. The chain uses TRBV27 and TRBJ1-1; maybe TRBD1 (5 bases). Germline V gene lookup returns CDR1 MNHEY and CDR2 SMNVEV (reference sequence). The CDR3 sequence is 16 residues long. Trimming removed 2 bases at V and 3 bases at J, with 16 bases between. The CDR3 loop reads CASSLRGRVGHTEAFF. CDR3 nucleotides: TGTGCCAGCAGTTTACGAGGCAGGGTTGGGCACACTGAAGCTTTCTTT.

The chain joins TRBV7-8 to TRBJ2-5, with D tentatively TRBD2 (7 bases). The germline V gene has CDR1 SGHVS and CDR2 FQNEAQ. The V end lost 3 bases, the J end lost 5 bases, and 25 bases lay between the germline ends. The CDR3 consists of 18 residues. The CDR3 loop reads CASSFRRWGGGPGETQYF. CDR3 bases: TGTGCCAGCAGCTTTAGAAGATGGGGAGGGGGGCCCGGGGAGACCCAGTACTTC.

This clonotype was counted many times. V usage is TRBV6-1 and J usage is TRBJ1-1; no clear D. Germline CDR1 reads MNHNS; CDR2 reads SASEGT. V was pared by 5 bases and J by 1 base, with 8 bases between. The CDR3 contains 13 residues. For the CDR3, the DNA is TGTGCCAGCAGTACCGGCTGGAACACTGAAGCTTTCTTT. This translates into CASSTGWNTEAFF.

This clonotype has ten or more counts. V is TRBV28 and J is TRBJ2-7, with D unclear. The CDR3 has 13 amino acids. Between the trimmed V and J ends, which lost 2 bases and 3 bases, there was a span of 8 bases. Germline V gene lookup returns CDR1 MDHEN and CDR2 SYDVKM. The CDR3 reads CASSLLDGYEQYF. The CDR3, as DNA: TGTGCCAGCAGTTTACTGGACGGCTACGAGCAGTACTTC.

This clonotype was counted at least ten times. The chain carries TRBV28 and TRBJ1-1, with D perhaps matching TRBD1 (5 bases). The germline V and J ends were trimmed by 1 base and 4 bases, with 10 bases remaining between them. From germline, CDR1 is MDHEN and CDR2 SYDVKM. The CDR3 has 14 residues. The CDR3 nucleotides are TGTGCCAGCAGTTTATTCCCCGGGACCACTGAAGCTTTCTTT. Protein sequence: CASSLFPGTTEAFF. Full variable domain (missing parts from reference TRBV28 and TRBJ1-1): DVKVTQSSRYLVKRTGEKVFLECVQDMDHENMFWYRQDPGLGLRLIYFSYDVKMKEKGDIPEGYSVSREKKERFSLILESASTNQTSMYLCASSLFPGTTEAFFGQGTRLTVV.

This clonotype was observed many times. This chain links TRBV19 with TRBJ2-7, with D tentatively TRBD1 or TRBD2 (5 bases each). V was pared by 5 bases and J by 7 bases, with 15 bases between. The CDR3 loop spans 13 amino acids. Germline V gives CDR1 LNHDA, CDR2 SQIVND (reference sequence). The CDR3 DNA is TGTGCCAGTAGTCCTACCGGGACGAAAGAGCAGTACTTC. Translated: CASSPTGTKEQYF.

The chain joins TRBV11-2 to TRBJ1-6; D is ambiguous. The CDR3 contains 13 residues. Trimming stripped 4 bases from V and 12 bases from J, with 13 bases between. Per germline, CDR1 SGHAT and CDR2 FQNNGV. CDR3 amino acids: CASSSMSQRPLHF. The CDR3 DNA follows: TGTGCCAGCAGCTCCATGAGCCAGAGACCCCTCCACTTT.

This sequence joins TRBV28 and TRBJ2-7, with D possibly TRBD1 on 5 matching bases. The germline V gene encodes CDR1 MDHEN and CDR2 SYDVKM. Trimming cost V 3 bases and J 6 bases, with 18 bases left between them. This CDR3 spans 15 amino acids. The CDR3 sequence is CASSFRPQGNFEQYF. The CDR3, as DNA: TGTGCCAGCAGTTTTCGGCCGCAGGGCAATTTCGAGCAGTACTTC.

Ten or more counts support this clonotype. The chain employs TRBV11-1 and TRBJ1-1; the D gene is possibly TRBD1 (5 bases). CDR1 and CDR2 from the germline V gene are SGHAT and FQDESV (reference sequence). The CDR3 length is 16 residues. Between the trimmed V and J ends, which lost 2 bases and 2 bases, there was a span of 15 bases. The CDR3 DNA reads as TGTGCCAGCAGCTTACCTAAGGGACGGGGAAACACTGAAGCTTTCTTT. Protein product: CASSLPKGRGNTEAFF. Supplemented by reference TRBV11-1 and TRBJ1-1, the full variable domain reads EAEVAQSPRYKITEKSQAVAFWCDPISGHATLYWYRQILGQGPELLVQFQDESVVDDSQLPKDRFSAERLKGVDSTLKIQPAELGDSAMYLCASSLPKGRGNTEAFFGQGTRLTVV.

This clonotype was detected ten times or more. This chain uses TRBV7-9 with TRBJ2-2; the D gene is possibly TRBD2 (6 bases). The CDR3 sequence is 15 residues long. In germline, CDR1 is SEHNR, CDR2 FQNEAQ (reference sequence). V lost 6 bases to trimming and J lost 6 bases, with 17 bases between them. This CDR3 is CASRPGTPFSGELFF. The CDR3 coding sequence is TGTGCCAGCAGACCCGGGACTCCTTTCTCCGGGGAGCTGTTTTTT. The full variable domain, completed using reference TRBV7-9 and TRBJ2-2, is DTGVSQNPRHKITKRGQNVTFRCDPISEHNRLYWYRQTLGQGPEFLTYFQNEAQLEKSRLLSDRFSAERPKGSFSTLEIQRTEQGDSAMYLCASRPGTPFSGELFFGEGSRLTVL.

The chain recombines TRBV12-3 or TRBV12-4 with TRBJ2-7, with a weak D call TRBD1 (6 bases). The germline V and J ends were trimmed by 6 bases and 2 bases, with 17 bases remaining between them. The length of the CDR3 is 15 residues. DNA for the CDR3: TGTGCCAGCAGCCCTGGACAGTCCCTGACCTACGAGCAGTACTTC. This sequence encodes CASSPGQSLTYEQYF.

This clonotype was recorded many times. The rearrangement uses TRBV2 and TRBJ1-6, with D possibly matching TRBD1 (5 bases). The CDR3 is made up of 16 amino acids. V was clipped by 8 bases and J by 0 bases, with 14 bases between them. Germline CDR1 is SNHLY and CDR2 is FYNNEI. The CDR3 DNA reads TGTGCCAGCGGGGGACGGTCGAGCTCCTATAATTCACCCCTCCACTTT. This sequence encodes CASGGRSSSYNSPLHF.

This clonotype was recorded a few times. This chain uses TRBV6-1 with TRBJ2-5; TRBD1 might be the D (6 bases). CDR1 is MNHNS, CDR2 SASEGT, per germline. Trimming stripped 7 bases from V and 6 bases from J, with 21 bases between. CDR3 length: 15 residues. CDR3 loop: CASTQTRDTAQTQYF. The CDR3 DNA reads TGTGCCAGCACCCAAACCCGGGACACCGCCCAGACCCAGTACTTC.